One T cell receptor beta chain is described in this entry. Germline-derived CDR1 and CDR2 are SGHAT and FQNNGV. J gave up 4 bases and V 1 base, and 8 bases lay outside the gene matches. CDR3 length equals 17 residues. This entry is derived from a study of blood T cell repertoires in COVID-19. About the research overall: The United States, Italy and Spain were the sources of the acute and convalescent COVID-19 samples.

As originally analysed: Nucleated cell counts were estimated from reference gene primer amplification. Assay used: immunoSEQ multiplex PCR; TCRdb lists only in-frame clones, some missing. V and J calls plus clone size are reproduced from that table; the DNA served to infer D and trimming. The sample lists approximately 210,000 clones; 75% to 90% were seen once. This clonotype was obtained from a young man who had recovered from COVID-19. J is TRBJ2-5 and V is TRBV11-2; 11 positions match TRBD2. The sequenced material came from peripheral blood. CDR3 amino acids: CASSLGASGGQGETQYF. The DNA for the CDR3 is TGTGCCAGCAGCTTAGGCGCTAGCGGGGGGCAGGGAGAGACCCAGTACTTC.